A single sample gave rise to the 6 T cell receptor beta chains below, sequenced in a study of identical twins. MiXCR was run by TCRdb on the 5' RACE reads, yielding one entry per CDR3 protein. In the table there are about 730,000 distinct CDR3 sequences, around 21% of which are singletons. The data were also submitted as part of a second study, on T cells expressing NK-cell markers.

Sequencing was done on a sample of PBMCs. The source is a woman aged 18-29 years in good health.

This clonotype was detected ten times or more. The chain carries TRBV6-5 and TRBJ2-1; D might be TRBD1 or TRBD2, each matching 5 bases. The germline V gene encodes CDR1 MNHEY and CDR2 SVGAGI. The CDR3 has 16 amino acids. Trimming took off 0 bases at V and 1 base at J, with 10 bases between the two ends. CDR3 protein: CASSYSAGASYNEQFF. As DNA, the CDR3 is TGTGCCAGCAGTTACTCGGCCGGGGCATCCTACAATGAGCAGTTCTTC.

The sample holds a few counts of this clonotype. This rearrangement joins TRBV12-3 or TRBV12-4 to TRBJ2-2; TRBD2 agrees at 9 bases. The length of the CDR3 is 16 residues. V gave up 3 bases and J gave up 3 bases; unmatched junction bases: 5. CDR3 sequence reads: CASSFLAGEDTGELFF. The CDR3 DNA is TGTGCCAGCAGTTTCTTAGCGGGGGAGGACACCGGGGAGCTGTTTTTT.

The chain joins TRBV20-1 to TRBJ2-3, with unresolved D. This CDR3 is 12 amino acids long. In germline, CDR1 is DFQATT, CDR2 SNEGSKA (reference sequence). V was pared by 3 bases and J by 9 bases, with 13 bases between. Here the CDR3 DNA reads TGCAGTGCTAGTGGTATGGCAATGACGCAGTATTTT. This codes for CSASGMAMTQYF.

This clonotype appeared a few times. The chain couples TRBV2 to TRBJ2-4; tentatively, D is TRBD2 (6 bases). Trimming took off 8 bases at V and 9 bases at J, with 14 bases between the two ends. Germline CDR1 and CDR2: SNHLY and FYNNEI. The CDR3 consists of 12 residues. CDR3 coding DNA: TGTGCCAGCGGGGTTTTGGGAGGCATTCAGTACTTC. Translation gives CASGVLGGIQYF.

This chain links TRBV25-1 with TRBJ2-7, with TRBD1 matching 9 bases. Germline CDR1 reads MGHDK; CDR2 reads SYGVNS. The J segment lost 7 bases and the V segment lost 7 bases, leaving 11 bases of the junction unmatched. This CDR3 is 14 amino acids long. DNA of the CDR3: TGTGCCAGCACCGCCGATCGGGACAGGGAAGAGCAGTACTTC. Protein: CASTADRDREEQYF.

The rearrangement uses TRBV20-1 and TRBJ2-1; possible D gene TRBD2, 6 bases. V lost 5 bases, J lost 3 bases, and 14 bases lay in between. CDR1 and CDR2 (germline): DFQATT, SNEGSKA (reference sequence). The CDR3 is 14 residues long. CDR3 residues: CSALPGTGYNEQFF. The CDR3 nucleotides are TGCAGTGCTCTTCCAGGGACTGGCTACAATGAGCAGTTCTTC.